This TCR beta chain was found in a study of molecular identifiers for immune sequencing clone quantification (dated by TCRdb to the late 2010s). With regard to the full study: For a replicate experiment, RNA from roughly 20,000 or 100,000 naive CD8 T cells was divided into five aliquots, of which four were sequenced. This methods study used CD8 T cells to benchmark TCR RNA copy counting and molecular-identifier clustering-based TCR repertoire sequencing (MIDCIRS). Overall study outcomes, separate from this receptor: When barcode sub-clustering was left out, chimeric consensus sequences inflated TCR diversity, with chimeras reaching as high as 47%. The sizes of highly expanded clones could end up underestimated when identical TCR molecules share a barcode. Even against a background of approximately 1 million naive CD8 T cells, spiked-in Jurkat TCR RNA amounting to a single cell's worth was reported to be detectable. In CMV-specific effector cells, clones with more than 20 RNA copies contained over 97% of molecules, whereas in naive cells such clones contained under 1% of molecules. Modeling indicated approximately 3 TCR RNA copies recovered per cell, compared with roughly 10 by digital PCR, which implies a capture efficiency of approximately 30%. The naive libraries included spiked-in Jurkat TCR RNA (10 copies' worth), and this RNA is not part of the donor repertoire.

Receptor amplification or capture employed PCR. The listed sequencing device is NextSeq 500. Bulk TCR libraries were prepared as previously described, using TCR primers listed in Table S5. The Qiagen AllPrep DNA/RNA kit was used to purify total RNA. Reads from multiple sequencing runs of the same library were pooled before analysis. Turning to the authors' computational methods: Reads were retained only if their TCR constant sequence matched exactly, and those retained reads were trimmed to 150 nt and grouped according to their 12-nt molecular barcodes. Within each barcode group, reads were sub-clustered at a 15% Levenshtein threshold, and quality-weighted consensus sequences were built per RNA molecule. Non-functional sequences were excluded, and lower-count sequences lying one edit away from another sequence were also excluded. Based on fitting two negative binomial distributions, any barcode sub-cluster with under 20% of the maximum read count was discarded. TCRdb itself trimmed the public reads at Q25 with fastp, ran MiXCR and retained productive beta chains. Rows with a matching CDR3 protein are joined into one entry that keeps the most common DNA and genes. Here the V and J calls rest on TCRdb's processing, not on the authors' analysis. A total of about 630,000 distinct CDR3 sequences appear in this sample, 25% of them only once. 0.78% of the sample is held by the ten biggest clonotypes.

The CDR3 holds 12 amino acids from the cysteine to the phenylalanine. The entry retains the CDR3 DNA only, 36 bases that are in frame from base 1. CDR1 is given as MDHEN and CDR2 as SYDVKM, both from the germline V gene. The trim is 6 bases for V and 2 bases for J, with a gap of 8 bases between the germline ends. Libraries of naive CD8 T cells were built from anywhere between about 17,000 and 1,000,000 sorted cells, with 10%, 30% or 50% of the purified RNA used. On a BD FACSAria II, naive CD8 T cells were FACS-sorted as CD8+CD4-CCR7+CD45RA+ and collected into RLT Plus buffer. Detection sensitivity was tested by spiking Jurkat RNA equal to ten TCR copies' worth into samples containing roughly 17,000-1,100,000 naive CD8 T cells. Enrichment of CD8 T cells was performed with RosetteSep CD8+ T Cell Enrichment Cocktail and Ficoll-Paque, after which ACK red cell lysis was carried out. This clonotype was seen repeatedly, ten times or more. The specificity of this receptor is unknown. No clone much larger than this one lies a single base away; base qualities are absent.

This TCR came from a human donor in good health. Some libraries in this study had Jurkat cell RNA spiked in. The sample comprised naive CD8+ T cells from blood, with Jurkat cell RNA spiked in. In the paper's terms, the cell subset or site label means: FACS-sorted CD8+CD4-CCR7+CD45RA+ naive T cells. Recombination joined TRBV28 with TRBJ2-7, with the D gene not confidently named. The DNA sequence is as follows: TGTGCCAGCAGGCCCAACCCCTACGAGCAGTACTTC. Its protein product is CASRPNPYEQYF.